The 27 T cell receptor beta chains in this list originate from one sample, sequenced in a study of cytomegalovirus exposure and HLA in healthy donors. The assay was immunoSEQ multiplex PCR, and TCRdb's table has in-frame clones only and misses some. The table shows roughly 350,000 clones, with 75% to 90% occurring only once. Source material: PBMCs. These receptors were collected from a woman aged 18-35 years in good health and CMV-seronegative.

The chain combines TRBV7-9 with TRBJ1-4, with TRBD1 matching over 7 bases. Germline assignment: CDR1 SEHNR and CDR2 FQNEAQ (reference sequence). Germline trimming cut 5 bases from V and 8 bases from J; bases unmatched to any gene: 8. The length of the CDR3 is 14 residues. Here the CDR3 DNA reads TGTGCCAGCAGCATAATACAGGGGCGAGAAAAACTGTTTTTT. Residues: CASSIIQGREKLFF.

This clone was counted between two and nine times. V is TRBV9 and J is TRBJ2-7; 10 nucleotides agree with TRBD1. V lost 5 bases and J lost 2; bases outside the gene matches: 10. The CDR3 totals 16 residues. Germline CDR1 reads SGDLS; CDR2 reads YYNGEE. The CDR3, as DNA: TGTGCCAGCAGTCCCGACCCCGGGACAGGGGCCTACGAGCAGTACTTC. This encodes CASSPDPGTGAYEQYF.

The chain joins TRBV7-9 to TRBJ2-7, with 9 bases aligning to TRBD1. J was trimmed by 1 base and V by 6 bases; bases with no gene match: 7. Germline lookup yields CDR1 SEHNR and CDR2 FQNEAQ (reference sequence). There are 15 residues in the CDR3. CDR3 coding DNA: TGTGCCAGCAGACGGCCGGGACAGGGTTCCTACGAGCAGTACTTC. Translated: CASRRPGQGSYEQYF.

The chain has TRBV14 and TRBJ2-7; the D gene is possibly TRBD2 (6 bases). This CDR3 contains 15 residues. With 4 bases removed from V and 4 bases from J, the gap between germline ends came to 17 bases. Germline assignment: CDR1 SGHDN and CDR2 FVKESK. CDR3 coding DNA: TGTGCCAGCAGCCGGGAGGAGGGCCGCGGGTACGAGCAGTACTTC. Protein product: CASSREEGRGYEQYF.

The chain couples TRBV5-4 to TRBJ2-7; weak D call: TRBD1 (5 bases). This CDR3 has 14 amino acids. Germline V gives CDR1 SGHNT, CDR2 YYREEE (reference sequence). Trimming left V 4 bases short and J 2 bases short, with 13 bases between. The CDR3 DNA reads as TGTGCCAGCAGCGAGCAGGGTCCCCCCTACGAGCAGTACTTC. Translation gives CASSEQGPPYEQYF. The complete variable domain, with remaining parts taken from reference TRBV5-4 and TRBJ2-7, reads ETGVTQSPTHLIKTRGQQVTLRCSSQSGHNTVSWYQQALGQGPQFIFQYYREEENGRGNFPPRFSGLQFPNYSSELNVNALELDDSALYLCASSEQGPPYEQYFGPGTRLTVT.

This clone showed up just a few times. The chain uses TRBV29-1 and TRBJ1-2; D uncertain. CDR3 length: 14 residues. V lost 3 bases, J lost 8 bases, and 19 bases lay in between. Germline CDR1 SQVTM, CDR2 ANQGSEA. CDR3 residues: CSVDLVPTRGGYTF. The CDR3 DNA follows: TGCAGCGTTGACCTGGTCCCGACTCGCGGCGGCTACACCTTC.

The chain uses TRBV6-1 and TRBJ2-5; maybe TRBD2 (6 bases). CDR1 is MNHNS and CDR2 is SASEGT in the germline V gene. The V and J ends lost 7 bases and 5 bases respectively, with 14 bases between them. The CDR3 runs to 13 residues. CDR3 nucleotides: TGTGCCAGCAAGCTAGGACTAAGGGAGACCCAGTACTTC. Its translation is CASKLGLRETQYF.

The chain uses TRBV11-3 and TRBJ2-7, with 10 positions matching TRBD1. Germline V gene lookup returns CDR1 SGHNT and CDR2 YENEEA. The CDR3 loop spans 17 amino acids. The V segment lost 2 bases and the J segment 3 bases; nucleotides outside the gene matches: 10. This chain's CDR3 is CASSLSTPGQGFYEQYF. CDR3 coding DNA: TGTGCCAGCAGCTTATCAACTCCGGGACAGGGGTTCTACGAGCAGTACTTC.

The CDR3 sequence is CASSFDPYPEPGGQFF. The CDR3, as DNA: TGTGCCAGCAGCTTTGATCCCTATCCCGAACCCGGGGGGCAGTTCTTC. The chain has TRBV7-3 and TRBJ2-1; TRBD2 might be the D (6 bases). This CDR3 comprises 16 residues. The germline V gene has CDR1 SGHTA and CDR2 FQGTGA. V shed 3 bases and J shed 12 bases, with 24 bases lying between them.

This clone was seen more than once but under ten times. The chain combines TRBV27 with TRBJ2-7; perhaps TRBD2 as D (5 bases). The V end lost 6 bases, the J end lost 3 bases, and 18 bases lay between the germline ends. Germline values: CDR1 MNHEY, CDR2 SMNVEV (reference sequence). CDR3 length: 15 amino acids. In DNA, the CDR3 is TGTGCCAGCAGGCCGAGGGCAGCCCTAGGCTACGAGCAGTACTTC. Translating gives CASRPRAALGYEQYF.

The chain carries TRBV5-1 and TRBJ2-1; TRBD2 matches at 7 bases. V trimming: 5 bases; J trimming: 6 bases; junction bases outside the gene matches: 8. The CDR3 runs to 14 residues. Germline CDR1 and CDR2: SGHRS and YFSETQ. The CDR3 bases are TGCGCCAGCAGGGAAGGACTAGACATCAATGAGCAGTTCTTC. Its protein product is CASREGLDINEQFF.

The J gene is TRBJ1-2, the V gene TRBV14; a weak D match, TRBD1 (5 bases). Germline CDR1 SGHDN, CDR2 FVKESK. V was clipped by 4 bases and J by 1 base, with 13 bases between them. The CDR3 has 15 amino acids. CDR3 sequence: CASSPGGLGNYGYTF. Written as DNA, the CDR3 is TGTGCCAGCAGCCCCGGGGGGTTAGGTAACTATGGCTACACCTTC.

The chain has TRBV5-1 and TRBJ2-1; 7 nucleotides line up with TRBD2. This CDR3 comprises 18 residues. Looked up from germline, CDR1 is SGHRS and CDR2 is YFSETQ. V lost 2 bases, J lost 0 bases, and 11 bases stayed unmatched. CDR3 coding DNA: TGCGCCAGCAGCTTCCGGCGGGCGGGAGTGGGCTCCTACAATGAGCAGTTCTTC. Residues: CASSFRRAGVGSYNEQFF.

The chain joins TRBV7-9 to TRBJ1-4, with D possibly being TRBD1 (5 bases). CDR3 length equals 14 residues. Germline loops: CDR1 SEHNR, CDR2 FQNEAQ (reference sequence). V lost 1 base and J lost 8, with 11 bases in between. CDR3 loop: CASSLDGGGEKLFF. CDR3 bases: TGTGCCAGCAGCTTAGACGGGGGTGGGGAAAAACTGTTTTTT. The full variable domain, completed using reference TRBV7-9 and TRBJ1-4, is DTGVSQNPRHKITKRGQNVTFRCDPISEHNRLYWYRQTLGQGPEFLTYFQNEAQLEKSRLLSDRFSAERPKGSFSTLEIQRTEQGDSAMYLCASSLDGGGEKLFFGSGTQLSVL.

This chain joins TRBV5-1 and TRBJ1-2; no firm D call. Between the trimmed V and J ends, which lost 7 bases and 5 bases, there was a span of 18 bases. The CDR3 runs 14 residues. Germline V lookup: CDR1 SGHRS, CDR2 YFSETQ. The CDR3 spells CASGERAVSYGYTF. DNA of the CDR3: TGCGCCAGCGGTGAGCGGGCTGTTTCGTATGGCTACACCTTC.

The genes are TRBV7-2 and TRBJ2-7, with D unresolved. Germline values: CDR1 SGHTA, CDR2 FQGNSA. The CDR3 consists of 17 residues. Trimming pared 1 base from V and 2 bases from J, leaving 18 bases between. CDR3 residues: CASSLVSTAEVPYEQYF. The CDR3 DNA reads as TGTGCCAGCAGCTTAGTTTCTACAGCCGAAGTTCCCTACGAGCAGTACTTC.

J is TRBJ2-3 and V is TRBV2; D unresolved. Germline V lookup: CDR1 SNHLY, CDR2 FYNNEI. This CDR3 comprises 15 residues. The V end was cut by 4 bases, the J end by 2 bases, with 13 bases between. The CDR3 nucleotides read TGTGCCAGCAGTGGCAGGTTTGGCCCCACAGATACGCAGTATTTT. It codes for CASSGRFGPTDTQYF.

On this clone itself: The germline gene is not matched at one end of the junction; a read error may be the cause. The chain has TRBV7-7 and TRBJ2-5, with D maybe TRBD2 (6 bases). The germline CDR1 and CDR2 sequences are SSHAT and FNYEAQ (reference sequence). This CDR3 has 15 residues. The CDR3 protein is CASSPGLPRRETQYF. The CDR3 bases are TGTGCTAGCAGCCCGGGACTTCCACGACGAGAGACCCAGTACTTC.

The V and J genes are TRBV19 and TRBJ1-5; no firm D call. The CDR3 runs 12 residues. CDR1 and CDR2 from the germline V gene are LNHDA and SQIVND (reference sequence). Trimming took off 4 bases at V and 5 bases at J, with 6 bases between the two ends. In DNA, the CDR3 is TGTGCCAGTAGTACGAGGGATCAGCCCCAGCATTTT. It is translated as CASSTRDQPQHF. Looking up the rest from reference TRBV19 and TRBJ1-5 gives the full variable domain: DGGITQSPKYLFRKEGQNVTLSCEQNLNHDAMYWYRQDPGQGLRLIYYSQIVNDFQKGDIAEGYSVSREKKESFPLTVTSAQKNPTAFYLCASSTRDQPQHFGDGTRLSIL.

The rearrangement joins TRBV7-2 to TRBJ2-1; no clear D gene. Per germline, CDR1 SGHTA and CDR2 FQGNSA. V dropped 9 bases and J dropped 4 bases, with 19 bases sitting between them. The CDR3 totals 15 residues. CDR3 coding DNA: TGTGCCAGTTTGTATGTTGGCGGAGCTTACAATGAGCAGTTCTTC. Translation: CASLYVGGAYNEQFF.

This clone showed up just once. The CDR3 region is CASSQQGSSYEQYF. In nucleotides, the CDR3 is TGCGCCAGCAGCCAACAGGGGTCCTCCTACGAGCAGTACTTC. The V gene is TRBV4-3, the J gene TRBJ2-7, with a weak D call TRBD1 (6 bases). This CDR3 spans 14 amino acids. From germline, CDR1 is LGHNA and CDR2 YSLEER. V gave up 2 bases and J gave up 0 bases, with 8 bases separating them.

This clone was found once. V gene TRBV4-3 combines with J gene TRBJ2-3, with a tentative D call TRBD2 (6 bases). Germline CDR1 reads LGHNA; CDR2 reads YSLEER. The CDR3 covers 17 residues. Deletions cut 0 bases from V and 4 bases from J, with 17 bases between. CDR3 sequence reads: CASSQDPSARGADTQYF. CDR3 coding DNA: TGCGCCAGCAGCCAAGACCCTAGCGCCCGAGGGGCAGATACGCAGTATTTT.

The rearrangement uses TRBV4-3 and TRBJ2-4, with TRBD1 identical over 9 bases. Germline CDR1 is LGHNA and CDR2 is YSLEER. Losses at the gene ends were 1 base for V and 3 bases for J; bases not matched to a gene: 7. The length of the CDR3 is 17 residues. CDR3 sequence: CASSQGTGGSGKNIQYF. CDR3 in DNA: TGCGCCAGCAGCCAAGGAACAGGGGGCTCCGGCAAAAACATTCAGTACTTC.

The table lists this clone with many counts. This sequence joins TRBV19 and TRBJ2-6, with 9 bases that match TRBD2. Germline V gene sequence: CDR1 LNHDA, CDR2 SQIVND (reference sequence). Unmatched junction bases numbered 3, after V lost 4 bases and J lost 2 bases. The CDR3 sequence is 16 residues long. CDR3: CASSKAGGTGANVLTF. CDR3 coding DNA: TGTGCCAGTAGTAAAGCGGGGGGCACTGGGGCCAACGTCCTGACTTTC.

V usage is TRBV4-1 and J usage is TRBJ2-1, with 11 positions matching TRBD2. Germline CDR1 reads MGHRA; CDR2 reads YSYEKL. CDR3 length: 13 amino acids. Trimming cost V 3 bases and J 16 bases; bases outside gene matches: 8. The chain's CDR3 is CASSQLLAGARFF. DNA of the CDR3: TGCGCCAGCAGCCAGTTACTAGCGGGAGCTAGATTCTTC.

The V gene is TRBV11-3, the J gene TRBJ2-2; TRBD2 matches at 13 bases. Unmatched junction bases numbered 6, after V lost 2 bases and J lost 3 bases. This CDR3 is built from 18 residues. Per the germline V gene, CDR1 is SGHNT and CDR2 is YENEEA. The CDR3 here is CASSLLRTSGSHTGELFF. CDR3 nucleotide sequence: TGTGCCAGCAGCTTATTGCGGACTAGCGGGAGTCACACCGGGGAGCTGTTTTTT.

V and J are TRBV11-2 and TRBJ2-3, with D perhaps TRBD2 (6 bases). CDR1 and CDR2 from the germline V gene are SGHAT and FQNNGV. V was pared by 1 base and J by 6 bases, with 17 bases between. This CDR3 contains 16 residues. The chain's CDR3 is CASSLVPGLTRDTQYF. The DNA for the CDR3 is TGTGCCAGCAGCTTAGTTCCGGGACTGACCAGGGATACGCAGTATTTT.